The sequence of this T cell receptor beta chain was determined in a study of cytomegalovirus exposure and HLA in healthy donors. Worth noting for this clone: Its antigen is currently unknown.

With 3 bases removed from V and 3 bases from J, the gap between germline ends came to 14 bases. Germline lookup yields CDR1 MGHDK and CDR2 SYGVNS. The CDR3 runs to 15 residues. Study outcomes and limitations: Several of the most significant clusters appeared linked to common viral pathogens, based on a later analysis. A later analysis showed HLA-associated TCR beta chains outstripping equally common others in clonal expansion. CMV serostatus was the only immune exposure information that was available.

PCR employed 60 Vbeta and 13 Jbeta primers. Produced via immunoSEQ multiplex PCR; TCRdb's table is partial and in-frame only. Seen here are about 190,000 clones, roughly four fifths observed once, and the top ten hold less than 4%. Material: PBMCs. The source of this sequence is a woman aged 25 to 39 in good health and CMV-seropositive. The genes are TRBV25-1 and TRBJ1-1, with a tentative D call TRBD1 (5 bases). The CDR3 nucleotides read TGTGCCAGCAGTGATTGGGGGGAAAGGGACACTGAAGCTTTCTTT. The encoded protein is CASSDWGERDTEAFF.